The clone carrying this TCR beta chain was recorded at least ten times. Its antigen remains unidentified. Trimming removed 1 base from V and 3 bases from J, with 6 bases in between. Germline V gene sequence: CDR1 LGHDT, CDR2 YNNKEL (reference sequence). The CDR3 is made up of 14 amino acids. The data were taken from a study of CD8 T cells in ankylosing spondylitis. The study's findings and limits: Clones linked to the disease showed a CD8+ phenotype. They occurred at relatively low frequencies in peripheral blood. Seven or eight highly homologous variants formed a TCR beta motif that appeared characteristic of ankylosing spondylitis blood. Prior work had noted some motif variants in reactive arthritis blood and synovial fluid.

By quantitative 5'-RACE with molecular barcodes, the TCR beta libraries were made. A single record per CDR3 protein comes from TCRdb applying MiXCR to the 5' RACE reads. Here the sample spans 200,000 to 250,000 distinct CDR3 sequences, around 7.9% being singletons. The clonotype was recovered from a male donor with ankylosing spondylitis. The source material was blood, either unsorted or a sorted T cell fraction (not recorded which). V is TRBV3-1 and J is TRBJ2-2; D gene ambiguous. The CDR3 here is CASSQGPYTGELFF. The CDR3 coding sequence is TGTGCCAGCAGCCAAGGGCCCTACACCGGGGAGCTGTTTTTT.